This T cell receptor beta chain originates from a study of blood T cell repertoires in COVID-19. Overall study: COVID-19 samples from acute and convalescent phases originated in the United States, Italy and Spain.

V was pared by 5 bases and J by 2 bases, with 9 bases between. Germline V gives CDR1 KGHSH, CDR2 LQKENI. The CDR3 has 13 amino acids. As originally analysed: Estimation of nucleated cell counts was performed using reference gene primer amplification. Using immunoSEQ multiplex PCR, the repertoire was profiled, and TCRdb retains in-frame clones only, with some absent. The DNA gave D and trimming, while V, J and clone size come from that table. The data hold hundreds of thousands of clones, with approximately 84% observed a single time. Grouping used clinical history reported by participants in a survey and questionnaire. Cohort 3 donors counted as recovered after two negative PCRs, clearance, or resolved symptoms. A note on this clone: This same CDR3 is encoded by further DNA sequences in the sample.

V is TRBV18 and J is TRBJ1-2; tentative D call: TRBD1 (6 bases). This clonotype was obtained from a man aged 25 to 45 who had recovered from COVID-19. Sequenced material: PBMCs or T cells enriched from blood (not recorded which). The CDR3 DNA follows: TGTGCCAGCTCAGAGGACAGAAACTATGGCTACACCTTC. Translating it yields CASSEDRNYGYTF.